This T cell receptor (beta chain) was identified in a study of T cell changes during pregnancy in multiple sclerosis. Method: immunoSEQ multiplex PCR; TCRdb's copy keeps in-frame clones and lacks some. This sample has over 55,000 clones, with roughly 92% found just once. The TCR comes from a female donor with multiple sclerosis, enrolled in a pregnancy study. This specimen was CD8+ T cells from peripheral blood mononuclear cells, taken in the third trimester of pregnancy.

The CDR3 coding sequence is TGTGCCAGCAGCGGTGGCGGGAGGGACCTTAGCCACGAGCAGTACTTC. This gives the protein CASSGGGRDLSHEQYF. The rearrangement joins TRBV9 to TRBJ2-7; the match to TRBD2 covers 9 bases. The V gene end was trimmed by 3 bases and the J gene end by 5 bases; junction bases not matched to a gene: 12. From germline, CDR1 is SGDLS and CDR2 YYNGEE. This CDR3 has 16 residues.